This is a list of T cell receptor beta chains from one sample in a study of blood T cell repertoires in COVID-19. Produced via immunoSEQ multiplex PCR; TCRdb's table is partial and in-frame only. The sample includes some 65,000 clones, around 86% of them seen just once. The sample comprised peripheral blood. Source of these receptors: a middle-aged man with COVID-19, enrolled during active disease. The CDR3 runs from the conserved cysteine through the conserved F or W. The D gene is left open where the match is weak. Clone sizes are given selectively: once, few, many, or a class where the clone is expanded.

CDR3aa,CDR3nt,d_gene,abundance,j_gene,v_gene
CASSKGGGKGSPLHF,TGTGCCAGCAGCAAAGGTGGAGGGAAGGGTTCACCCCTCCACTTT,-,-,TRBJ1-6,TRBV21-1
CASSMVGTGLGWSTEAFF,TGTGCCAGTAGTATGGTCGGGACAGGGCTCGGTTGGTCCACTGAAGCTTTCTTT,TRBD1,-,TRBJ1-1,TRBV19
CASSARSADTQYF,TGTGCCAGCAGTGCCCGGAGCGCAGATACGCAGTATTTT,-,-,TRBJ2-3,TRBV2
CASSLGVAGSTDTQYF,TGTGCCAGCAGCTTAGGGGTAGCGGGGAGCACAGATACGCAGTATTTT,TRBD2,-,TRBJ2-3,TRBV7-3
CASSEGSGEKLFF,TGTGCCAGCAGTGAAGGATCGGGTGAAAAACTGTTTTTT,-,once,TRBJ1-4,TRBV2
CATVQNTEAFF,TGTGCCACAGTACAGAACACTGAAGCTTTCTTT,-,-,TRBJ1-1,TRBV2
CASSQKLDNTGELFF,TGTGCCAGCAGCCAAAAACTCGATAACACCGGGGAGCTGTTTTTT,-,-,TRBJ2-2,TRBV3-1/TRBV3-2
CASSISVGSGQRYYTF,TGTGCCAGTAGTATATCAGTGGGCTCAGGACAGAGATACTACACCTTC,-,-,TRBJ1-2,TRBV19
CASREASNTEAFF,TGTGCCAGTAGGGAGGCGTCGAACACTGAAGCTTTCTTT,-,-,TRBJ1-1,TRBV19
CSAGTDGYTF,TGCAGTGCTGGGACAGATGGCTACACCTTC,TRBD1,-,TRBJ1-2,TRBV20-1
CASSPRTGGHENTEAFF,TGTGCCAGCAGCCCGAGGACAGGGGGCCATGAAAACACTGAAGCTTTCTTT,TRBD1,-,TRBJ1-1,TRBV4-2
CASSQAGTSGEQDYEQYF,TGTGCCAGCAGCCAAGCGGGGACTAGCGGGGAACAAGACTACGAGCAGTACTTC,TRBD2,-,TRBJ2-7,TRBV5-5
CATRWGEDTEAFF,TGTGCCACCAGGTGGGGGGAAGACACTGAAGCTTTCTTT,-,-,TRBJ1-1,TRBV15
CASSPQEGEPQYF,TGTGCCAGCAGCCCCCAAGAGGGCGAACCGCAGTATTTT,-,-,TRBJ2-3,TRBV14
CASSPGTGEYYEQYF,TGTGCCAGCTCACCAGGGACAGGGGAATACTACGAGCAGTACTTC,TRBD1,-,TRBJ2-7,TRBV18
CASSLYGSVLHF,TGTGCCAGCAGTTTATACGGGTCTGTCCTCCACTTT,-,-,TRBJ1-6,TRBV27
CAWSAGQGIGELYGYTF,TGTGCCTGGAGTGCCGGACAGGGGATTGGGGAACTCTATGGCTACACCTTC,TRBD1,-,TRBJ1-2,TRBV30
CASSPTGQGRQPQHF,TGCGCCAGCAGCCCTACTGGACAGGGAAGGCAGCCCCAGCATTTT,TRBD1,-,TRBJ1-5,TRBV5-1
CASTLGSSGTQETQYF,TGCGCCAGCACCCTTGGGTCTAGCGGGACCCAAGAGACCCAGTACTTC,TRBD2,-,TRBJ2-5,TRBV5-1
CASSAPGLAGGQFF,TGTGCCAGTAGTGCCCCCGGACTAGCGGGAGGACAGTTCTTC,TRBD2,-,TRBJ2-1,TRBV19
CASSERGNYNEQFF,TGTGCCAGTAGTGAGCGGGGCAACTACAATGAGCAGTTCTTC,TRBD2,-,TRBJ2-1,TRBV19
CASSAGGPNTGELFF,TGTGCCAGCAGCGCGGGGGGGCCGAACACCGGGGAGCTGTTTTTT,TRBD2,-,TRBJ2-2,TRBV5-4
CASSWTGAGTGELFF,TGCGCCAGCAGCTGGACAGGGGCGGGAACCGGGGAGCTGTTTTTT,TRBD1,-,TRBJ2-2,TRBV5-1
CASSLTENQPQHF,TGCGCCAGCAGCCTGACAGAGAATCAGCCCCAGCATTTT,-,-,TRBJ1-5,TRBV5-1
CASRSVYEQYF,TGTGCCAGCAGGTCGGTCTACGAGCAGTACTTC,-,-,TRBJ2-7,TRBV2
CASSLLAGVNNEQFF,TGTGCCAGCAGCTTGCTAGCGGGGGTAAACAATGAGCAGTTCTTC,TRBD2,-,TRBJ2-1,TRBV7-6
CASSNQGNTEAFF,TGTGCCAGTAGTAATCAGGGGAACACTGAAGCTTTCTTT,-,-,TRBJ1-1,TRBV19
CASSARMGQGAKNTEAFF,TGTGCCAGCAGCGCCCGGATGGGACAGGGGGCGAAAAACACTGAAGCTTTCTTT,TRBD1,-,TRBJ1-1,TRBV11-2
CASSDLGVSTGELFF,TGTGCCAGCAGTGATCTCGGGGTATCCACCGGGGAGCTGTTTTTT,-,-,TRBJ2-2,TRBV2
CASSQADPGLNNYGYTF,TGTGCCAGCAGCCAGGCCGACCCAGGGCTCAATAACTATGGCTACACCTTC,-,-,TRBJ1-2,TRBV4-2
CASNRRGSPGDTQYF,TGTGCCAGCAACAGGAGGGGATCCCCCGGGGATACGCAGTATTTT,-,-,TRBJ2-3,TRBV7-9
CASSLWGLDEKLFF,TGTGCCAGCAGCTTATGGGGCCTCGACGAAAAACTGTTTTTT,-,-,TRBJ1-4,TRBV7-9
CASSPGYSGNTIYF,TGTGCCAGCAGTCCGGGTTACTCTGGAAACACCATATATTTT,-,-,TRBJ1-3,TRBV5-6
CASSVVAGGVDTQYF,TGTGCCAGCAGCGTAGTTGCGGGGGGGGTAGATACGCAGTATTTT,TRBD2,once,TRBJ2-3,TRBV9
CASSRQGQGNTIYF,TGTGCCAGCAGTAGGCAGGGTCAAGGAAACACCATATATTTT,-,-,TRBJ1-3,TRBV5-4
CASGTAQETQYF,TGTGCCAGCGGGACAGCTCAAGAGACCCAGTACTTC,TRBD1,-,TRBJ2-5,TRBV28
CASSQDTSYQPQHF,TGTGCCAGCAGCCAAGATACTAGTTATCAGCCCCAGCATTTT,-,-,TRBJ1-5,TRBV3-1/TRBV3-2
CASSYGTGLNYGYTF,TGTGCCAGCAGCTACGGGACAGGGCTCAACTATGGCTACACCTTC,TRBD1,-,TRBJ1-2,TRBV7-2
CASSPRGTLTDTQYF,TGTGCCAGCAGCCCCCGGGGGACTCTCACAGATACGCAGTATTTT,-,-,TRBJ2-3,TRBV2
CASSRLAGGPGELFF,TGTGCCAGCAGCCGACTAGCGGGGGGGCCCGGGGAGCTGTTTTTT,TRBD2,once,TRBJ2-2,TRBV11-2
CASSLISGGETDTQYF,TGTGCCAGCAGCTTGATAAGCGGGGGGGAGACAGATACGCAGTATTTT,TRBD2,-,TRBJ2-3,TRBV11-2